A selection of T cell receptor beta chains follows, all from one sample in a study of vaccination effects on CD4 cells after COVID-19. These receptors are not linked to any known antigen. Generated by immunoSEQ multiplex PCR, the TCRdb table keeps only in-frame clones and is missing some. The table lists tens of thousands of clones, 55% to 75% of them singletons. The material was CD4+ T cells from PBMCs cultured with HCoV-NL63 spike peptides, obtained after COVID-19 vaccination. The receptors were sampled from a human donor who received a COVID-19 vaccine. Each CDR3 is given without its conserved first and last residue. A D gene is named only where the DNA matches it firmly.

cdr3_aa: ASSKGEHPRETQY
d_call: .
v_call: TRBV6-5
j_call: TRBJ2-5

cdr3_aa: ASSLAAGVLYNEQF
d_call: .
v_call: TRBV11-2
j_call: TRBJ2-1

cdr3_aa: ASSQEGDRENGYT
d_call: TRBD1
v_call: TRBV4-2
j_call: TRBJ1-2

cdr3_aa: ASSTPRGLAGLSTDTQY
d_call: TRBD2
v_call: TRBV19
j_call: TRBJ2-3

cdr3_aa: ASSGGQNYGYT
d_call: .
v_call: TRBV10-1
j_call: TRBJ1-2

cdr3_aa: AWSPGLSSNQPQH
d_call: .
v_call: TRBV30
j_call: TRBJ1-5

cdr3_aa: ASRSMKGVSSEQF
d_call: .
v_call: TRBV11-2
j_call: TRBJ2-1

cdr3_aa: ASSIAGGAVFSGAF
d_call: .
v_call: TRBV19
j_call: TRBJ1-1

cdr3_aa: ASSSRERDTDTQY
d_call: TRBD2
v_call: TRBV6-5
j_call: TRBJ2-3

cdr3_aa: ASSFKGDRGLKTMSSF
d_call: .
v_call: TRBV21-1
j_call: TRBJ2-1